This TCR beta chain was sequenced for a study of cytomegalovirus exposure and HLA in healthy donors. Study results and caveats: Cytomegalovirus-associated TCR beta chains were listed, numbering 150 to 200. Most TCR sequences were uncommon, yet certain public TCRs appeared in many donors. High sensitivity and specificity were reportedly achieved when the classifier diagnosed cytomegalovirus status. In the 130 or so validation repertoires, just under 95% of cluster scores exceeded 0, per a later analysis.

Germline V gives CDR1 SGHNT, CDR2 YYREEE (reference sequence). The CDR3 is 15 residues long. V was pared by 1 base and J by 4 bases, with 7 bases of the junction left unmatched. Here immunoSEQ multiplex PCR was the method, and the copy in TCRdb shows in-frame clones only, minus some. The profile shows 150,000 to 200,000 clones, 85% of them singletons. As to this clone: Its antigen is as yet unknown.

The V gene is TRBV5-4, the J gene TRBJ2-7, with 8 bases matching TRBD1. Sequencing was performed on PBMCs. The source of this sequence is a man between 18 and 29 years old in good health and CMV-seropositive. CDR3 nucleotide sequence: TGTGCCAGCAGCTTGTCAGGGGGCAGCCAATACGAGCAGTACTTC. This codes for CASSLSGGSQYEQYF. The full variable domain, rest sourced from reference TRBV5-4 and TRBJ2-7, is ETGVTQSPTHLIKTRGQQVTLRCSSQSGHNTVSWYQQALGQGPQFIFQYYREEENGRGNFPPRFSGLQFPNYSSELNVNALELDDSALYLCASSLSGGSQYEQYFGPGTRLTVT.